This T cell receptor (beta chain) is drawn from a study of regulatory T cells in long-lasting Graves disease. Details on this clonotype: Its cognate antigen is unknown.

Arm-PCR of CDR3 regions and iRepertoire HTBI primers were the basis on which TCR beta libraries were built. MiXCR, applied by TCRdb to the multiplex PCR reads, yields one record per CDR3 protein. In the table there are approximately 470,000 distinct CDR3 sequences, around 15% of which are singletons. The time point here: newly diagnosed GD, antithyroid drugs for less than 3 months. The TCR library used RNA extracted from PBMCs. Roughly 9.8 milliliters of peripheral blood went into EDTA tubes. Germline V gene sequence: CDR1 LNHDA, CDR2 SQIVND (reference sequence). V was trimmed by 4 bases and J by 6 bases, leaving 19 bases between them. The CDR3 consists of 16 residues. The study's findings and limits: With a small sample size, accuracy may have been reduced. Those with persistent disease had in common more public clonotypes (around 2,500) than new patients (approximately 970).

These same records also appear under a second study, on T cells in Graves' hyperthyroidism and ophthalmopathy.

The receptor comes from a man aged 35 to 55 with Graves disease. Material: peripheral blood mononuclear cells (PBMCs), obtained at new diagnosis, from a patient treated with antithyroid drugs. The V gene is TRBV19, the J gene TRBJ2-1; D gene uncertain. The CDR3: CASSSKVGGVGNEQFF. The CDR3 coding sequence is TGTGCCAGTAGTAGCAAGGTCGGCGGAGTGGGCAATGAGCAGTTCTTC.